This T cell receptor (beta chain) emerged from a study of blood T cell repertoires in COVID-19. At the level of the study: Italy, Spain and the United States were the sources of the convalescent and acute COVID-19 samples. The analysed material was cDNA or gDNA that came from T cells, B-cell-depleted T cells, or PBMCs.

As originally analysed: The assay estimated nucleated cells by amplifying reference gene primers. TCRdb's copy holds only in-frame clones and misses some; the assay was immunoSEQ multiplex PCR. V and J calls and clone size are as listed in that table; D and trimming were resolved from the DNA. The sample has roughly 90,000 clones, roughly nine tenths seen once. Trimming took off 5 bases at V and 2 bases at J, with 13 bases between the two ends. CDR3 length: 15 residues. Looked up from germline, CDR1 is SGHTA and CDR2 is FQGTGA. The sample was peripheral blood. The chain carries TRBV7-3 and TRBJ2-1; weak D call: TRBD1 (5 bases). The receptor's source is a man aged 45-60 years with acute or convalescent COVID-19. CDR3 amino acids: CASSRQGTTYNEQFF. CDR3 bases: TGTGCCAGCAGCAGGCAGGGAACGACCTACAATGAGCAGTTCTTC.